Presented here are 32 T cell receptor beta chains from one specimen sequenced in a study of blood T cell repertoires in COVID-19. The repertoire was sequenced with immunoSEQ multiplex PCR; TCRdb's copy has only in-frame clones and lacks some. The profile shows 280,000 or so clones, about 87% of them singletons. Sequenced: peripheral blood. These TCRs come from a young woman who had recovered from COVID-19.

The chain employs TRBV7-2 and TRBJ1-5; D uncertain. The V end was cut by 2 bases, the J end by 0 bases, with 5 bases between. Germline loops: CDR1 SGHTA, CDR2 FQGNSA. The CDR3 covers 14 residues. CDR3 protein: CASSLTVSNQPQHF. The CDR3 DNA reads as TGTGCCAGCAGCTTAACGGTTAGCAATCAGCCCCAGCATTTT.

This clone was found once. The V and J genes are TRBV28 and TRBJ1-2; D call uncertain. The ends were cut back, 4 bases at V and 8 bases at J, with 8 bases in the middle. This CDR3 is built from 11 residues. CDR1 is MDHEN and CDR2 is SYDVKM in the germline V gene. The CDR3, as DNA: TGTGCCAGCAGTTCAAACGGGGGCTACACCTTC. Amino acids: CASSSNGGYTF.

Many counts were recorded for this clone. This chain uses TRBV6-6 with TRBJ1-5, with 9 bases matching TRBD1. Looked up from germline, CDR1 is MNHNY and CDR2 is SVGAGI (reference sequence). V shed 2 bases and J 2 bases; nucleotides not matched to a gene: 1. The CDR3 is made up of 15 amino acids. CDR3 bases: TGTGCCAGCAGTTACCGGACAGGGGGCAATCAGCCCCAGCATTTT. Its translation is CASSYRTGGNQPQHF.

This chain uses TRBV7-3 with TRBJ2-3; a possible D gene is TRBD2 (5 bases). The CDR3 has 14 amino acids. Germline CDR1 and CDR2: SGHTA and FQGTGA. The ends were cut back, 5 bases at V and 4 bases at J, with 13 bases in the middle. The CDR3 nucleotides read TGTGCCAGCAGCCCGGAGAGGGCGTCAGATACGCAGTATTTT. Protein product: CASSPERASDTQYF.

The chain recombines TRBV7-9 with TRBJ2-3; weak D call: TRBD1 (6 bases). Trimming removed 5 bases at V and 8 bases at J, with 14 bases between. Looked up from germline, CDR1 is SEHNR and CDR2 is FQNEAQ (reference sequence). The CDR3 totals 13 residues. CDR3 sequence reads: CASSPVQGSTQYF. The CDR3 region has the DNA TGTGCCAGCAGCCCCGTACAGGGCAGTACGCAGTATTTT.

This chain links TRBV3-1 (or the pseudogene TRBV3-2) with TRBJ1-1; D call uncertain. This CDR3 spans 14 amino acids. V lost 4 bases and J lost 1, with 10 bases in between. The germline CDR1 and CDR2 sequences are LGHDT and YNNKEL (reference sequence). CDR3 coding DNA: TGTGCCAGCAGCCCGCGGGGAGGGAACACTGAAGCTTTCTTT. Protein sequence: CASSPRGGNTEAFF.

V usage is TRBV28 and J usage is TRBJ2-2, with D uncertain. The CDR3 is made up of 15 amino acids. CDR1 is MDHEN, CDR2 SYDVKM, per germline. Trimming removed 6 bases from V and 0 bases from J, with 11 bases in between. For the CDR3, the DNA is TGTGCCAGCAGGGAGACTGACGCGAACACCGGGGAGCTGTTTTTT. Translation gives CASRETDANTGELFF.

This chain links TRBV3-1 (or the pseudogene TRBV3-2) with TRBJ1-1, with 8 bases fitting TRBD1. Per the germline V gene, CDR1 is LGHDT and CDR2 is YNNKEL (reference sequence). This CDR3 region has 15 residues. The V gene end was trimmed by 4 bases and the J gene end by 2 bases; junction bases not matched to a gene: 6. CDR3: CASSPAAGGNTEAFF. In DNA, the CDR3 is TGTGCCAGCAGCCCCGCGGCAGGGGGCAACACTGAAGCTTTCTTT.

The CDR3 DNA follows: TGCGCCAGCAGCTTGACAGCTGGTGATATTGGGGCCAACGTCCTGACTTTC. It is translated as CASSLTAGDIGANVLTF. The chain recombines TRBV5-1 with TRBJ2-6; D is uncertain. V was pared by 1 base and J by 3 bases, with 14 bases between. CDR1 and CDR2 (germline): SGHRS, YFSETQ. The CDR3 spans 17 residues.

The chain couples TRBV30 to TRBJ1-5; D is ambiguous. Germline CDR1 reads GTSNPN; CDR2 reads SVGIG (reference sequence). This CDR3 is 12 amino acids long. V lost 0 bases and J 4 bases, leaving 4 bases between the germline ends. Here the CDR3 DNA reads TGTGCCTGGAGTGTGCGTAATCAGCCCCAGCATTTT. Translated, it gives CAWSVRNQPQHF.

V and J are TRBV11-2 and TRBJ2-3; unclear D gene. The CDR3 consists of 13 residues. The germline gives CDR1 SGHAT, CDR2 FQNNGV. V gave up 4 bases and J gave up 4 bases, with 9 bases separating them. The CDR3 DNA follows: TGTGCCAGCAGCTCGGTAGAGGCAGATACGCAGTATTTT. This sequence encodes CASSSVEADTQYF. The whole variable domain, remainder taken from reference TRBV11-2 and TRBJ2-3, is EAGVAQSPRYKIIEKRQSVAFWCNPISGHATLYWYQQILGQGPKLLIQFQNNGVVDDSQLPKDRFSAERLKGVDSTLKIQPAKLEDSAVYLCASSSVEADTQYFGPGTRLTVL.

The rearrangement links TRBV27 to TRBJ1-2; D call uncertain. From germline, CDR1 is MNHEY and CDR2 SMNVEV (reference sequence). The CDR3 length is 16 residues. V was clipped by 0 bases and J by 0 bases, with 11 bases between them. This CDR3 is CASSLSVGSPNYGYTF. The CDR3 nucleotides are TGTGCCAGCAGTTTATCAGTGGGGAGTCCTAACTATGGCTACACCTTC.

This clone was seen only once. The CDR3 nucleotides read TGTGCCAGTCTCCTACAGGGGGGCGGGGAGACCCAGTACTTC. It encodes CASLLQGGGETQYF. J is TRBJ2-5 and V is TRBV2; the match to TRBD1 covers 8 bases. The germline gives CDR1 SNHLY, CDR2 FYNNEI. After removal of 9 bases from V and 5 bases from J, the junction contained 11 bases not matched to a gene. The CDR3 contains 14 residues. The variable domain in full, completed from reference TRBV2 and TRBJ2-5, reads EPEVTQTPSHQVTQMGQEVILRCVPISNHLYFYWYRQILGQKVEFLVSFYNNEISEKSEIFDDQFSVERPDGSNFTLKIRSTKLEDSAMYFCASLLQGGGETQYFGPGTRLLVL.

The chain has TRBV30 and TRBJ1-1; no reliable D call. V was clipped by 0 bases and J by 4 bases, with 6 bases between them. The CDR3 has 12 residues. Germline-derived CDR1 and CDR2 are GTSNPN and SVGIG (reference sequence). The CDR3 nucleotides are TGTGCCTGGAGTGTAACCGGCACTGAAGCTTTCTTT. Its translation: CAWSVTGTEAFF.

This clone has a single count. The CDR3 spells CASSPLGQGIFSGANVLTF. CDR3 in DNA: TGTGCCAGCAGCCCGCTCGGACAGGGGATATTTTCTGGGGCCAACGTCCTGACTTTC. The rearrangement links TRBV9 to TRBJ2-6, with 9 bases lining up with TRBD1. The CDR3 contains 19 residues. Germline assignment: CDR1 SGDLS and CDR2 YYNGEE. Germline trimming cut 4 bases from V and 1 base from J; bases unmatched to any gene: 12.

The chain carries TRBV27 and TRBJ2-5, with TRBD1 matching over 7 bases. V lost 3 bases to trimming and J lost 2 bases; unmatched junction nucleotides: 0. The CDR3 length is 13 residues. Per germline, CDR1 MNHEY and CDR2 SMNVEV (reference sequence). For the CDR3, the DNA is TGTGCCAGCAGTTTGGACAGGCAAGAGACCCAGTACTTC. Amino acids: CASSLDRQETQYF.

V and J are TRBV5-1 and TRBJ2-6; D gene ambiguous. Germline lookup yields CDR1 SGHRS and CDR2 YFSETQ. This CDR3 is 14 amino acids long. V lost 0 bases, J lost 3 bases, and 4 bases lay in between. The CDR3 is CASSLGLGANVLTF. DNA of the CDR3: TGCGCCAGCAGCTTGGGGCTTGGGGCCAACGTCCTGACTTTC.

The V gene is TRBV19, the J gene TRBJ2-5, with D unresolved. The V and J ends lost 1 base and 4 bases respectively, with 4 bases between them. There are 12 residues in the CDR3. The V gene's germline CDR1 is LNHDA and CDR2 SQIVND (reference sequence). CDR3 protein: CASSIAGETQYF. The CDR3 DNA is TGTGCCAGTAGTATAGCGGGAGAGACCCAGTACTTC. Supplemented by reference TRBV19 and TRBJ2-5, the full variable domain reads DGGITQSPKYLFRKEGQNVTLSCEQNLNHDAMYWYRQDPGQGLRLIYYSQIVNDFQKGDIAEGYSVSREKKESFPLTVTSAQKNPTAFYLCASSIAGETQYFGPGTRLLVL.

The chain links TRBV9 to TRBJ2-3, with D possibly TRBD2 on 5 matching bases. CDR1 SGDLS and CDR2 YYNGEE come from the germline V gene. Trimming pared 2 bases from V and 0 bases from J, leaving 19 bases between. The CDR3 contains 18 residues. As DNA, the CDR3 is TGTGCCAGCAGCGTTCGTCCCATTGACGGGGATAGCACAGATACGCAGTATTTT. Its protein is CASSVRPIDGDSTDTQYF.

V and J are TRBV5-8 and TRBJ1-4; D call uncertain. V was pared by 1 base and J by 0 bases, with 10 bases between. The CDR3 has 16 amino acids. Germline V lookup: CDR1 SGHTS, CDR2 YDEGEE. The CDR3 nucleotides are TGTGCCAGCAGCTTGCCGTACAAAACAACTAATGAAAAACTGTTTTTT. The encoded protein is CASSLPYKTTNEKLFF.

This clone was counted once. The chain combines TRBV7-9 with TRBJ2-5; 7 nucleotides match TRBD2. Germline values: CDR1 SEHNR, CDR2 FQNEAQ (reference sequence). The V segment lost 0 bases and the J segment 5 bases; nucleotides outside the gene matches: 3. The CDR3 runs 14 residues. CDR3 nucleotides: TGTGCCAGCAGCTTAGCAGGGCGGGGGGAGACCCAGTACTTC. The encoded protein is CASSLAGRGETQYF. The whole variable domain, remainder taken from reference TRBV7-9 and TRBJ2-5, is DTGVSQNPRHKITKRGQNVTFRCDPISEHNRLYWYRQTLGQGPEFLTYFQNEAQLEKSRLLSDRFSAERPKGSFSTLEIQRTEQGDSAMYLCASSLAGRGETQYFGPGTRLLVL.

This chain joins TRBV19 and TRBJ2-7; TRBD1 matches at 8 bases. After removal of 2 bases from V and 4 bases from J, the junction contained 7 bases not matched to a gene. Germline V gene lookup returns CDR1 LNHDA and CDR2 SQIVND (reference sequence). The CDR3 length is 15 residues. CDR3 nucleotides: TGTGCCAGTAGTATACTAGCCAGGGGGCATTACGAGCAGTACTTC. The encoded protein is CASSILARGHYEQYF.

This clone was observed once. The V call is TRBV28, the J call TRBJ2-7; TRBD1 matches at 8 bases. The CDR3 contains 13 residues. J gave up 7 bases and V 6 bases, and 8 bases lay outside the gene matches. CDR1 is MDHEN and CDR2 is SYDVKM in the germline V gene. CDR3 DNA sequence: TGTGCCAGCAGCTTCAGGGGGCCGGGGGAGCAGTACTTC. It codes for CASSFRGPGEQYF.

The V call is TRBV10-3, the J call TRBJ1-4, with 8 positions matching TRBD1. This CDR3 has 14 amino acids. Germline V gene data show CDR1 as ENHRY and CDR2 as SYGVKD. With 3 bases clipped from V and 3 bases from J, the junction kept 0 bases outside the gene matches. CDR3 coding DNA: TGTGCCATCAGTGAACAGGGGGCTAATGAAAAACTGTTTTTT. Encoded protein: CAISEQGANEKLFF.

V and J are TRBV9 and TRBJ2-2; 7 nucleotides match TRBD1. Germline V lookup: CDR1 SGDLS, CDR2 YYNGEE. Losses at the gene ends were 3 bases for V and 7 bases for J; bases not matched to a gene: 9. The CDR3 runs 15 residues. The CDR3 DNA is TGTGCCAGCAGCGACGAGGGGGCGATTGACGGGGAGCTGTTTTTT. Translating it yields CASSDEGAIDGELFF.

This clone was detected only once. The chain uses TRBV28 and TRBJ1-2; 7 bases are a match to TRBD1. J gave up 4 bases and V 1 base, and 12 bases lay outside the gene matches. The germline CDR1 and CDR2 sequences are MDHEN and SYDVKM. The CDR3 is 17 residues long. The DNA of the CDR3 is TGTGCCAGCAGTTTATTTGTCTCCGCTGGGACAGCCTATGGCTACACCTTC. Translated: CASSLFVSAGTAYGYTF.

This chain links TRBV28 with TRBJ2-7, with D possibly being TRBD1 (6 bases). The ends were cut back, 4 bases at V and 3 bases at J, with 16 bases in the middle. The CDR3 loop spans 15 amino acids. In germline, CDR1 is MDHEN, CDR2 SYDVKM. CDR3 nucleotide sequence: TGTGCCAGCAGTTCTTACACCGGGACAATCTACGAGCAGTACTTC. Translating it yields CASSSYTGTIYEQYF.

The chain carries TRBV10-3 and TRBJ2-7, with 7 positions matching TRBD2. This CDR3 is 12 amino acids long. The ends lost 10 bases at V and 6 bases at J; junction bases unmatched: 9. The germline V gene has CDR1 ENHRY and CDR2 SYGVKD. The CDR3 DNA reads TGTGCCACCCGGGACTACCTCAGCGAGCAGTACTTC. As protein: CATRDYLSEQYF.

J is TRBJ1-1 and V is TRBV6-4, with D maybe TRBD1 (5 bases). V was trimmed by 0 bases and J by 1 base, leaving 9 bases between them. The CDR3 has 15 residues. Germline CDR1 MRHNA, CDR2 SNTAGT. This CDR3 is CASSDSARENTEAFF. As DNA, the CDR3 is TGTGCCAGCAGTGACTCGGCCAGGGAGAACACTGAAGCTTTCTTT.

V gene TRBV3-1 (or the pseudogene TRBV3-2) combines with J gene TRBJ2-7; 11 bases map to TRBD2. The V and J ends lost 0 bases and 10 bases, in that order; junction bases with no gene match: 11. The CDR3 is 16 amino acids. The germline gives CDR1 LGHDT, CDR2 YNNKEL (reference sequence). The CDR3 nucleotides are TGTGCCAGCAGCCAAGAAGGGGTTAGCGGGGGGGCCGATCAGTACTTC. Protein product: CASSQEGVSGGADQYF.

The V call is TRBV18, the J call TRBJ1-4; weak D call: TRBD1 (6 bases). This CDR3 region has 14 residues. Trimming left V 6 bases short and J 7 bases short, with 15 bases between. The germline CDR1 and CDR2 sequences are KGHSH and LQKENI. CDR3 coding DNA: TGTGCCAGCTCGGGGACACTTAGAGGTGAAAAACTGTTTTTT. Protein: CASSGTLRGEKLFF.

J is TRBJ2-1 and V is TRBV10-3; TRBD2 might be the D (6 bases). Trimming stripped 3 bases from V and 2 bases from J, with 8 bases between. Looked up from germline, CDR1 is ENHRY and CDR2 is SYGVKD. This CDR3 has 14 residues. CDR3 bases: TGTGCCATCAGTGACCCTAGCGCCTACAATGAGCAGTTCTTC. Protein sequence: CAISDPSAYNEQFF.